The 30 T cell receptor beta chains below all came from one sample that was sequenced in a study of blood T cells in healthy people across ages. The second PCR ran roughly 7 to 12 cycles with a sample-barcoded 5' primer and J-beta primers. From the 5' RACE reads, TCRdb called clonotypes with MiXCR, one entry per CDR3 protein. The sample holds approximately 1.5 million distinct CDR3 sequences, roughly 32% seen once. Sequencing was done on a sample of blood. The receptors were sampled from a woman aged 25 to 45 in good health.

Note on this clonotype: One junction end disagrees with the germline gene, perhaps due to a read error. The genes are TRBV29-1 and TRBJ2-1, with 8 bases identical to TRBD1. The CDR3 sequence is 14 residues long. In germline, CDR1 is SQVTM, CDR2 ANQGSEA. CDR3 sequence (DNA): TGCAGCGTTGAAGGGACAGGGAACCACAATGGGCAGTTCTTC. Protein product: CSVEGTGNHNGQFF.

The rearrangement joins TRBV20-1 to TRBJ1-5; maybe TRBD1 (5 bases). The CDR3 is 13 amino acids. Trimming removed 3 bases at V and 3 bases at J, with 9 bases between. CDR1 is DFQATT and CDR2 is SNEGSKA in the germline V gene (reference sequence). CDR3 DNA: TGCAGTGCTAGCCGGGACGACAATCAGCCCCAGCATTTT. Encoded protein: CSASRDDNQPQHF.

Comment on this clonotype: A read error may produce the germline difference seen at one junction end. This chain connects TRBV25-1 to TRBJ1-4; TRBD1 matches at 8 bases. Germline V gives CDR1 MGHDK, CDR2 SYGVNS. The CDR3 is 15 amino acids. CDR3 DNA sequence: TGTGCCAACAGTGTACTGGACAGGGTTGCTGAAAAACTGTTTTTT. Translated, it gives CANSVLDRVAEKLFF.

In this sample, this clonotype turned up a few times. The CDR3 DNA reads TGTGCCAGCAGCTTGGAACCTAGCGGGCGACCCTACGAGCAGTACTTC. Its protein is CASSLEPSGRPYEQYF. This chain joins TRBV5-4 and TRBJ2-7; 8 nucleotides match TRBD2. The trim removed 0 bases at V and 2 bases at J, leaving 7 bases unmatched. This CDR3 has 16 amino acids. Germline V gene sequence: CDR1 SGHNT, CDR2 YYREEE (reference sequence).

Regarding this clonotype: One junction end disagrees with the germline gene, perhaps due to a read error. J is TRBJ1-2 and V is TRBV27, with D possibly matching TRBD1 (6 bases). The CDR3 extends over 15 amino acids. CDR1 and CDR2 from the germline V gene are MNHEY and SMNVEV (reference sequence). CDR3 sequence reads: CVSSAWTVYNDGYTF. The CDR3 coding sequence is TGTGTCAGCAGTGCGTGGACAGTTTACAACGATGGCTACACCTTC.

The CDR3 coding sequence is TGCGCCAGCAGCCATCGGCATAAGAACACCGGGGAGCTGTTTTTT. It is translated as CASSHRHKNTGELFF. This chain links TRBV4-1 with TRBJ2-2; D unclear. V lost 3 bases to trimming and J lost 1 base, with 9 bases between them. This CDR3 region has 15 residues. Germline loops: CDR1 MGHRA, CDR2 YSYEKL.

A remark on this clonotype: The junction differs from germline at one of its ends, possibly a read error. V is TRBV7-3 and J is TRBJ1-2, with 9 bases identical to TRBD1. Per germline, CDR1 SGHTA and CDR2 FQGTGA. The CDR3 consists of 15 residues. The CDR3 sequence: CAGSSEPGQGPGYTF. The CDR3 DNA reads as TGTGCCGGCAGTTCCGAACCAGGACAGGGGCCTGGCTACACCTTC.

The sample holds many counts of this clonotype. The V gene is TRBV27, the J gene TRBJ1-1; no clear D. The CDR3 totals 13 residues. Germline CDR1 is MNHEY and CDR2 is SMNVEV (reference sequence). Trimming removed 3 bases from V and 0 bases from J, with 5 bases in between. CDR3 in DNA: TGTGCCAGCAGTTTCAGATTGAACACTGAAGCTTTCTTT. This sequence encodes CASSFRLNTEAFF.

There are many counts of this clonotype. In nucleotides, the CDR3 is TGTGCCAGCAGCCGATATACTAGCGGGGGAAATGAGCAGTTCTTC. Protein sequence: CASSRYTSGGNEQFF. The chain couples TRBV3-1 to TRBJ2-1; 11 bases map to TRBD2. Trimming cost V 4 bases and J 7 bases; bases outside gene matches: 6. Germline loops: CDR1 LGHDT, CDR2 YNNKEL (reference sequence). CDR3 length: 15 residues.

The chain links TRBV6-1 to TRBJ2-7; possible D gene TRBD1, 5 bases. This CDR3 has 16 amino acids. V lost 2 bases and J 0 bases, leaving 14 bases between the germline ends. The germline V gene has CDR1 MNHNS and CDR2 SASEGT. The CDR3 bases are TGTGCCAGCAGTGAATCCCTGTGGGGCAGCTCCTACGAGCAGTACTTC. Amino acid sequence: CASSESLWGSSYEQYF.

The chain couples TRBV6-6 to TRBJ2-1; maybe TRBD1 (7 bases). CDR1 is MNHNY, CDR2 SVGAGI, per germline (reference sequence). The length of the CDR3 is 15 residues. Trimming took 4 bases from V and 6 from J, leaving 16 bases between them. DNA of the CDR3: TGTGCCAGCAGTTCGGGACAGCGGGCGGTCAATGAGCAGTTCTTC. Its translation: CASSSGQRAVNEQFF.

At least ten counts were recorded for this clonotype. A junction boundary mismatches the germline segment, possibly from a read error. The CDR3 protein is CASSLGATGELFF. The CDR3 DNA reads TGTGCCAGCAGCTTAGGGGCAACCGGGGAGCTGTTTTTT. The chain employs TRBV12-3 or TRBV12-4 and TRBJ2-2; a possible D gene is TRBD1 (5 bases). The CDR3 length is 13 residues.

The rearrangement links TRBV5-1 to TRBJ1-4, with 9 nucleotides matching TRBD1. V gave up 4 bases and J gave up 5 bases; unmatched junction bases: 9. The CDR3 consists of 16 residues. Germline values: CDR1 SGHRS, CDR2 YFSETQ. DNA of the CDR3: TGCGCCAGCAGCCCACACCGGGACAGGGTGAATGAAAAACTGTTTTTT. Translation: CASSPHRDRVNEKLFF.

The CDR3 region is CASTTAGSYEQYF. In DNA, the CDR3 is TGTGCCAGCACGACCGCAGGGTCCTACGAGCAGTACTTC. The V gene is TRBV27, the J gene TRBJ2-7, with D tentatively TRBD1 (5 bases). The germline gives CDR1 MNHEY, CDR2 SMNVEV (reference sequence). This CDR3 contains 13 residues. Trimming removed 7 bases at V and 1 base at J, with 11 bases between.

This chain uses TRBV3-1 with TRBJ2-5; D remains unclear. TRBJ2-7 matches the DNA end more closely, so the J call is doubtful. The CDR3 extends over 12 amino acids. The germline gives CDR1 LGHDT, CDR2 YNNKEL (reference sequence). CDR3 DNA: TGTGCCAGCAGCCGCACGTGGTACGAGCAGTACTTC. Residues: CASSRTWYEQYF.

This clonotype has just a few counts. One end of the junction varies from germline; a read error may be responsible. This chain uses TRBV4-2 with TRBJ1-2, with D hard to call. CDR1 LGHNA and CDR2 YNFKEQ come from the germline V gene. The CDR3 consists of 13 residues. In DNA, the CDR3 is TGTGCCAGCAGCCAAGAGAACACTTATGGTTACACCTTC. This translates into CASSQENTYGYTF.

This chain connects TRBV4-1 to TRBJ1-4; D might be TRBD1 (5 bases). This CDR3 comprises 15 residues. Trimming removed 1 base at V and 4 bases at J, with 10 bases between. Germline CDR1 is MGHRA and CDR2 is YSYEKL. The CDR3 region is CASSQVTDHNEKLFF. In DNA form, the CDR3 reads TGCGCCAGCAGCCAAGTGACAGATCATAATGAAAAACTGTTTTTT.

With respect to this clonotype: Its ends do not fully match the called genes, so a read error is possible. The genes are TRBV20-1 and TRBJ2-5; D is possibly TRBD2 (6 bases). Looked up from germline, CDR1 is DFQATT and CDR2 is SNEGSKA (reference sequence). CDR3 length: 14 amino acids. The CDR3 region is CSALKGSSGETLYF. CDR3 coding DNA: TGCAGTGCTCTTAAGGGTAGTTCGGGAGAGACCCTGTACTTC.

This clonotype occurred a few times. The CDR3 here is CASSRFTDYEQYF. In DNA, the CDR3 is TGTGCCAGCAGCAGGTTCACCGACTACGAGCAGTACTTC. The chain links TRBV6-6 to TRBJ2-7; D is ambiguous. The CDR3 is 13 residues long. From germline, CDR1 is MNHNY and CDR2 SVGAGI (reference sequence). V was trimmed by 6 bases and J by 3 bases, leaving 12 bases between them.

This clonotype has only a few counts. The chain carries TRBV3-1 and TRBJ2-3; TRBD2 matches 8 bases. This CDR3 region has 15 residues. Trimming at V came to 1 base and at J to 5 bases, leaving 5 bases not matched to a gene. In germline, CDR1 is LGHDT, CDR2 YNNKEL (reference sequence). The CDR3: CASSQGAGAGDTQYF. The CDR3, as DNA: TGTGCCAGCAGCCAAGGAGCGGGAGCGGGAGATACGCAGTATTTT.

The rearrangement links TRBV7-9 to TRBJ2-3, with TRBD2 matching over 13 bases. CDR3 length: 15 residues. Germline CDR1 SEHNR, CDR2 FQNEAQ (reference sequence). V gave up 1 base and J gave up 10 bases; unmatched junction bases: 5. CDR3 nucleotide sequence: TGTGCCAGCAGCTTAGGCGGACTAGCGGGGGAGGCGCAGTATTTT. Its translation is CASSLGGLAGEAQYF. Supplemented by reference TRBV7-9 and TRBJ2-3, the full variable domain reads DTGVSQNPRHKITKRGQNVTFRCDPISEHNRLYWYRQTLGQGPEFLTYFQNEAQLEKSRLLSDRFSAERPKGSFSTLEIQRTEQGDSAMYLCASSLGGLAGEAQYFGPGTRLTVL.

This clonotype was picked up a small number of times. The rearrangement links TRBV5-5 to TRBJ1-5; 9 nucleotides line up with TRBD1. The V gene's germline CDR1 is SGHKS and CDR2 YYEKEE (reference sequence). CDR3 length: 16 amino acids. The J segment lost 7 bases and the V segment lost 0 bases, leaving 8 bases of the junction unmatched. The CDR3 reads CASSLAEDRGIQPQHF. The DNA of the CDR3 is TGTGCCAGCAGCTTGGCCGAGGACAGGGGCATCCAGCCCCAGCATTTT.

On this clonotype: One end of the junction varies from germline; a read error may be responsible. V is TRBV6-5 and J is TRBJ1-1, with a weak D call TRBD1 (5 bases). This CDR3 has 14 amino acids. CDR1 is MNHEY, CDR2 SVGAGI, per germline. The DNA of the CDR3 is TGTGCCAGCAGCCAGGGACGGATGAACATTGAAGCTTTCTTT. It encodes CASSQGRMNIEAFF.

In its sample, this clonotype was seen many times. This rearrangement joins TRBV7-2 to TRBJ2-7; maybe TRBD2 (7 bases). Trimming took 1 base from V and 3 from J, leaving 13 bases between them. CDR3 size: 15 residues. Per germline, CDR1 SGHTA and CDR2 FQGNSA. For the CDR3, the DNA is TGTGCCAGCAGCTTAGATGCGGGGGCCCTCTACGAGCAGTACTTC. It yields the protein CASSLDAGALYEQYF.

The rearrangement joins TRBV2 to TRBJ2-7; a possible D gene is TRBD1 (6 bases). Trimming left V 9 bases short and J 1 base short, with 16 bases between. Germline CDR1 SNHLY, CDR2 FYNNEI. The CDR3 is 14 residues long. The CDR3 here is CASSPDRKSYEQYF. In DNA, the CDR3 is TGTGCCAGTAGCCCCGACAGGAAGTCCTACGAGCAGTACTTC.

The CDR3 region is CASKAGLNTEAFF. CDR3 bases: TGCGCCAGCAAGGCAGGGTTGAACACTGAAGCTTTCTTT. The J gene is TRBJ1-1, the V gene TRBV10-1; maybe TRBD1 (5 bases). The CDR3 is made up of 13 amino acids. The germline CDR1 and CDR2 sequences are WNHNN and SYGVQD (reference sequence). With 7 bases removed from V and 0 bases from J, the gap between germline ends came to 9 bases.

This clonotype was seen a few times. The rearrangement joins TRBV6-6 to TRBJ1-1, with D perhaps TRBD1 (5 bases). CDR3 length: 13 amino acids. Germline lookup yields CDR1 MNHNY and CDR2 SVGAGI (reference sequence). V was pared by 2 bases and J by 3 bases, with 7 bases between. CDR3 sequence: CASSYTGDTEAFF. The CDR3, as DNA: TGTGCCAGCAGTTACACAGGTGACACTGAAGCTTTCTTT.

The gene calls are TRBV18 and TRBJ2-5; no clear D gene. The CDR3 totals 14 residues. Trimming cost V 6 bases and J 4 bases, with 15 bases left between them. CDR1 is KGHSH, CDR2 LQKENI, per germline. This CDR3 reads CASSPVYDSETQYF. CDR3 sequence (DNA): TGTGCCAGCTCCCCAGTTTACGACTCAGAGACCCAGTACTTC.

The CDR3 here is CASRQTKPGTGVSPLHF. CDR3 in DNA: TGTGCCAGCAGGCAAACAAAACCCGGGACAGGGGTTTCACCCCTCCACTTT. This chain uses TRBV7-8 with TRBJ1-6, with 10 bases identical to TRBD1. Germline CDR1 and CDR2: SGHVS and FQNEAQ. V lost 6 bases, J lost 9 bases, and 14 bases stayed unmatched. The CDR3 has 17 residues.

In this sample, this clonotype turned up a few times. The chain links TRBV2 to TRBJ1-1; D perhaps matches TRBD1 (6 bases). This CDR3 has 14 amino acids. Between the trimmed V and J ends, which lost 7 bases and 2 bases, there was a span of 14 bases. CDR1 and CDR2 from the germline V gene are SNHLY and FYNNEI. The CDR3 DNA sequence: TGTGCCAGCACGAAGGACAGAGGAAACACTGAAGCTTTCTTT. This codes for CASTKDRGNTEAFF.